Following are 30 T cell receptor beta chains from one sample sequenced in a study of human T cells and chemical hapten exposure. Time point here: patch test 2, 6 weeks after DPC sensitization. The sample's treatment: therapeutic diphenylcyclopropenone sensitization with weekly scalp DPC. In TCRdb, the RACE reads were re-called with MiXCR into one record per CDR3 protein. The table lists roughly 92,000 distinct CDR3 sequences, about 10% of them singletons. The input for sequencing was whole blood, taken in connection with sensitization to the hapten diphenylcyclopropenone (DPC). The receptors originated from a middle-aged woman with alopecia areata. Some clones in this sample may be carry-over from other donors' samples.

Ten or more counts support this clonotype. The chain recombines TRBV7-9 with TRBJ2-2; no clear D. Germline CDR1 SEHNR, CDR2 FQNEAQ (reference sequence). The CDR3 spans 13 residues. V shed 5 bases and J shed 0 bases, with 4 bases lying between them. Here the CDR3 reads CASSTTNTGELFF. In nucleotides, the CDR3 is TGTGCCAGCAGCACCACGAACACCGGGGAGCTGTTTTTT.

A few counts support this clonotype. The V call is TRBV7-9, the J call TRBJ2-5; unclear D gene. Trimming took 1 base from V and 5 from J, leaving 11 bases between them. The CDR3 covers 14 residues. Germline loops: CDR1 SEHNR, CDR2 FQNEAQ (reference sequence). The CDR3 DNA follows: TGTGCCAGCAGCTTAGTCGGCTCGATCGAGACCCAGTACTTC. Translated: CASSLVGSIETQYF.

The chain recombines TRBV29-1 with TRBJ2-4; 7 bases line up with TRBD1. The CDR3 totals 11 residues. CDR1 and CDR2 from the germline V gene are SQVTM and ANQGSEA. V was pared by 4 bases and J by 7 bases, with 1 base of the junction left unmatched. Written as DNA, the CDR3 is TGCAGCGTTGGACAGGGTAACATTCAGTACTTC. This gives the protein CSVGQGNIQYF.

V is TRBV19 and J is TRBJ2-1; the D gene is possibly TRBD1 (5 bases). The ends were cut back, 4 bases at V and 6 bases at J, with 16 bases in the middle. Germline lookup yields CDR1 LNHDA and CDR2 SQIVND (reference sequence). This CDR3 contains 15 residues. CDR3 protein: CASSNWVPGANEQFF. The DNA of the CDR3 is TGTGCCAGTAGTAATTGGGTTCCTGGGGCCAATGAGCAGTTCTTC.

This clonotype was seen ten or more times. The rearrangement links TRBV3-1 to TRBJ1-1; D remains unclear. The ends were cut back, 4 bases at V and 1 base at J, with 13 bases in the middle. From germline, CDR1 is LGHDT and CDR2 YNNKEL (reference sequence). CDR3 size: 15 residues. The CDR3: CASSPSGLPNTEAFF. For the CDR3, the DNA is TGTGCCAGCAGCCCTTCTGGGTTACCGAACACTGAAGCTTTCTTT.

At least ten counts were recorded for this clonotype. V is TRBV4-2 and J is TRBJ1-2, with no clear D. Germline values: CDR1 LGHNA, CDR2 YNFKEQ. The CDR3 loop spans 13 amino acids. V was shortened by 0 bases and J by 8 bases, with 10 bases between the two germline ends. The CDR3, as DNA: TGTGCCAGCAGCCAAGATTCCACCGGAGGCTACACCTTC. This codes for CASSQDSTGGYTF.

This clonotype was seen many times. The chain links TRBV7-2 to TRBJ2-3, with a weak D call TRBD2 (6 bases). The CDR3 extends over 15 amino acids. V was pared by 6 bases and J by 5 bases, with 18 bases between. CDR1 and CDR2 from the germline V gene are SGHTA and FQGNSA. DNA for the CDR3: TGTGCCAGCAGGATGGCTGGCGGGAAAAAAGATACGCAGTATTTT. As protein: CASRMAGGKKDTQYF.

This clonotype was seen repeatedly, ten times or more. The rearrangement uses TRBV6-2 or TRBV6-3 and TRBJ2-1; a possible D gene is TRBD1 (6 bases). From germline, CDR1 is MNHEY and CDR2 SVGEGT. This CDR3 is built from 15 residues. Trimming shortened V by 8 bases and J by 7 bases, and 21 bases separated the two germline ends. In DNA, the CDR3 is TGTGCCAGCTTCGCGGCAGGGGCGATTCTTAATGAGCAGTTCTTC. This gives the protein CASFAAGAILNEQFF.

The V gene is TRBV7-9, the J gene TRBJ2-1, with TRBD1 as a possible D gene (5 bases). This CDR3 is built from 14 residues. The ends were cut back, 2 bases at V and 9 bases at J, with 14 bases in the middle. Per the germline V gene, CDR1 is SEHNR and CDR2 is FQNEAQ (reference sequence). CDR3 amino acids: CASSLQGSTGEQFF. The CDR3 bases are TGTGCCAGCAGCTTACAGGGTTCCACGGGTGAGCAGTTCTTC.

This rearrangement joins TRBV12-3 or TRBV12-4 to TRBJ1-5, with D perhaps TRBD1 (6 bases). V was pared by 5 bases and J by 6 bases, with 14 bases between. The CDR3 contains 14 residues. DNA for the CDR3: TGTGCCAGCAGTCCCGATGGGGGCGGTCAGCCCCAGCATTTT. Translated: CASSPDGGGQPQHF.

This clonotype has ten or more counts. This sequence joins TRBV4-1 and TRBJ1-5; 8 bases map to TRBD1. Germline V lookup: CDR1 MGHRA, CDR2 YSYEKL. The V and J ends lost 9 bases and 0 bases, in that order; junction bases with no gene match: 10. The CDR3 runs 16 residues. The CDR3 coding sequence is TGCGCCAGTTCTACCGAGGACAGGGCTAGCAATCAGCCCCAGCATTTT. Its translation is CASSTEDRASNQPQHF.

This clonotype turned up a few times. The chain carries TRBV29-1 and TRBJ1-5, with a weak D call TRBD1 (6 bases). The CDR3 is 13 amino acids. V dropped 2 bases and J dropped 6 bases, with 11 bases sitting between them. The germline V gene has CDR1 SQVTM and CDR2 ANQGSEA. CDR3 DNA: TGCAGCGTTGAAACAGGGATAGGTCAGCCCCAGCATTTT. Translated: CSVETGIGQPQHF.

This clonotype was observed many times. V and J are TRBV7-9 and TRBJ2-5; 7 nucleotides align to TRBD1. CDR3 length equals 14 residues. The trim removed 5 bases at V and 7 bases at J, leaving 10 bases unmatched. Germline V gene lookup returns CDR1 SEHNR and CDR2 FQNEAQ (reference sequence). CDR3 loop: CASSKGQTLGTQYF. CDR3 nucleotide sequence: TGTGCCAGCAGCAAGGGACAGACCCTAGGGACCCAGTACTTC.

The sample holds many counts of this clonotype. This chain links TRBV29-1 with TRBJ2-4; possible D gene TRBD2, 7 bases. Per the germline V gene, CDR1 is SQVTM and CDR2 is ANQGSEA. V gave up 8 bases and J gave up 5 bases, with 16 bases separating them. This CDR3 has 13 amino acids. CDR3 in amino acids: CSHWGGRENIQYF. CDR3 coding DNA: TGCAGCCATTGGGGGGGGCGTGAAAACATTCAGTACTTC.

The rearrangement links TRBV6-2 or TRBV6-3 to TRBJ2-7, with 10 nucleotides matching TRBD2. The CDR3 is 15 residues long. Germline V gene data show CDR1 as MNHEY and CDR2 as SVGEGT. V shed 8 bases, J shed 3 bases, and the junction held 10 bases outside the gene matches. In DNA, the CDR3 is TGTGCCAGCCACCATAGCGGGGGGCAGGACTACGAGCAGTACTTC. This sequence encodes CASHHSGGQDYEQYF.

This clonotype came up a few times. This sequence joins TRBV2 and TRBJ2-1; D may correspond to TRBD1 or TRBD2 (5 bases each). CDR3 size: 15 residues. V gave up 4 bases and J gave up 2 bases, with 12 bases separating them. Per germline, CDR1 SNHLY and CDR2 FYNNEI. The CDR3 DNA sequence: TGTGCCAGCAGTGGAACTAGGGGACCCTACAATGAGCAGTTCTTC. This gives the protein CASSGTRGPYNEQFF.

This chain joins TRBV12-3 or TRBV12-4 and TRBJ2-6; 8 positions match TRBD1. Unmatched junction bases numbered 16, after V lost 5 bases and J lost 4 bases. CDR3 length equals 19 residues. The CDR3 nucleotides read TGTGCCAGCAGTGGTTTAGGGACAGGTACCACTGCCGGGGCCAACGTCCTGACTTTC. The encoded protein is CASSGLGTGTTAGANVLTF.

This clonotype was picked up a small number of times. J is TRBJ2-7 and V is TRBV29-1; 8 nucleotides align to TRBD1. This CDR3 comprises 13 residues. The V gene end was trimmed by 4 bases and the J gene end by 6 bases; junction bases not matched to a gene: 8. CDR1 SQVTM and CDR2 ANQGSEA come from the germline V gene. The CDR3 loop reads CSVAGTGRVEQYF. CDR3 nucleotides: TGCAGCGTTGCCGGGACAGGAAGGGTCGAGCAGTACTTC.

This clonotype was seen a few times. This chain joins TRBV20-1 and TRBJ2-1; 13 bases line up with TRBD2. The CDR3 loop spans 15 amino acids. Germline CDR1 DFQATT, CDR2 SNEGSKA (reference sequence). Germline trimming cut 5 bases from V and 8 bases from J; bases unmatched to any gene: 9. The CDR3: CSALPRTSGGYEQFF. The CDR3 DNA reads as TGCAGTGCTCTACCCCGGACTAGCGGGGGCTATGAGCAGTTCTTC.

The table lists this clonotype with many counts. The V gene is TRBV19, the J gene TRBJ2-5; D remains ambiguous. Trimming pared 4 bases from V and 3 bases from J, leaving 9 bases between. CDR3 length: 13 amino acids. Germline V gene data show CDR1 as LNHDA and CDR2 as SQIVND (reference sequence). In nucleotides, the CDR3 is TGTGCCAGTAGTAGGGCCAGCAAAGAGACCCAGTACTTC. Translation: CASSRASKETQYF.

This clonotype was recorded at least ten times. The rearrangement links TRBV7-2 to TRBJ1-4, with TRBD1 matching over 7 bases. The CDR3 consists of 15 residues. Germline trimming cut 5 bases from V and 4 bases from J; bases unmatched to any gene: 7. Germline lookup yields CDR1 SGHTA and CDR2 FQGNSA. CDR3 in amino acids: CASSETGPGNEKLFF. For the CDR3, the DNA is TGTGCCAGCAGCGAGACAGGGCCGGGTAATGAAAAACTGTTTTTT. Drawing the rest from reference TRBV7-2 and TRBJ1-4, the complete variable domain is GAGVSQSPSNKVTEKGKDVELRCDPISGHTALYWYRQSLGQGLEFLIYFQGNSAPDKSGLPSDRFSAERTGGSVSTLTIQRTQQEDSAVYLCASSETGPGNEKLFFGSGTQLSVL.

This clonotype has a handful of counts. The chain recombines TRBV7-3 with TRBJ2-1; 7 nucleotides match TRBD1. V shed 2 bases and J 7 bases; nucleotides not matched to a gene: 8. Germline CDR1 and CDR2: SGHTA and FQGTGA. CDR3 length equals 15 residues. CDR3 in DNA: TGTGCCAGCAGCTTATTCGGCCAGGGGGAGAATGAGCAGTTCTTC. Translation: CASSLFGQGENEQFF. The variable domain in full, with the rest retrieved from reference TRBV7-3 and TRBJ2-1, is GAGVSQTPSNKVTEKGKYVELRCDPISGHTALYWYRQSLGQGPEFLIYFQGTGAADDSGLPNDRFFAVRPEGSVSTLKIQRTERGDSAVYLCASSLFGQGENEQFFGPGTRLTVL.

In its sample, this clonotype was seen many times. The chain has TRBV6-5 and TRBJ1-1; TRBD1 aligns across 10 bases. The length of the CDR3 is 16 residues. Per the germline V gene, CDR1 is MNHEY and CDR2 is SVGAGI. J gave up 5 bases and V 1 base, and 7 bases lay outside the gene matches. CDR3 sequence (DNA): TGTGCCAGCAGTTACTGGCAGACGGGACAGGGGACTGAAGCTTTCTTT. Translated: CASSYWQTGQGTEAFF.

This clonotype was counted a few times. CDR3 loop: CASSAEGGEGQPQHF. In DNA, the CDR3 is TGTGCCAGCAGTGCCGAGGGGGGGGAAGGTCAGCCCCAGCATTTT. The rearrangement links TRBV6-4 to TRBJ1-5; a weak D match, TRBD1 (6 bases). Trimming took 4 bases from V and 6 from J, leaving 16 bases between them. The CDR3 contains 15 residues. Germline CDR1 reads MRHNA; CDR2 reads SNTAGT.

In its sample, this clonotype was seen many times. This chain links TRBV14 with TRBJ1-2, with TRBD1 matching 10 bases. This CDR3 comprises 13 residues. Trimming took 8 bases from V and 7 from J; bases not matched to a gene: 7. The germline gives CDR1 SGHDN, CDR2 FVKESK. CDR3 bases: TGTGCCAGCCAAATGACAGGGGGCCGTGGCTACACCTTC. It yields the protein CASQMTGGRGYTF.

The table lists this clonotype with many counts. V gene TRBV27 combines with J gene TRBJ2-7; 8 nucleotides agree with TRBD1. After removal of 6 bases from V and 7 bases from J, the junction contained 8 bases not matched to a gene. The CDR3 is 13 amino acids. The germline V gene has CDR1 MNHEY and CDR2 SMNVEV (reference sequence). This CDR3 is CASRYQGAQEQYF. The CDR3 coding sequence is TGTGCCAGCAGGTACCAGGGGGCACAAGAGCAGTACTTC.

There are many counts of this clonotype. The chain employs TRBV4-3 and TRBJ2-7; D is possibly TRBD1 or TRBD2 (5 bases each). The CDR3 contains 14 residues. CDR1 and CDR2 from the germline V gene are LGHNA and YSLEER. Trimming removed 0 bases from V and 3 bases from J, with 9 bases in between. CDR3 in amino acids: CASSQEPGSYEQYF. The CDR3 nucleotides are TGCGCCAGCAGCCAAGAACCAGGGAGCTACGAGCAGTACTTC.

This clonotype occurred a few times. The CDR3 loop reads CAWESGGSYEQYF. The CDR3 nucleotides read TGTGCCTGGGAGAGCGGGGGGAGCTACGAGCAGTACTTC. The rearrangement links TRBV30 to TRBJ2-7; 9 nucleotides line up with TRBD2. Per the germline V gene, CDR1 is GTSNPN and CDR2 is SVGIG (reference sequence). The CDR3 is 13 amino acids. The V gene end was trimmed by 5 bases and the J gene end by 3 bases; junction bases not matched to a gene: 5.

The J gene is TRBJ1-5, the V gene TRBV18, with 8 bases fitting TRBD1. V was pared by 6 bases and J by 5 bases, with 6 bases of the junction left unmatched. CDR1 and CDR2 from the germline V gene are KGHSH and LQKENI. This CDR3 region has 14 residues. CDR3 in DNA: TGTGCCAGCTCTCTGGACAGGGTATATCAGCCCCAGCATTTT. The encoded protein is CASSLDRVYQPQHF. Full variable domain (remainder filled in from reference TRBV18 and TRBJ1-5): NAGVMQNPRHLVRRRGQEARLRCSPMKGHSHVYWYRQLPEEGLKFMVYLQKENIIDESGMPKERFSAEFPKEGPSILRIQQVVRGDSAAYFCASSLDRVYQPQHFGDGTRLSIL.

The CDR3 is CASRDGGASGSYEQYF. CDR3 nucleotides: TGTGCCAGCAGAGATGGGGGAGCTAGTGGGAGCTACGAGCAGTACTTC. The V call is TRBV28, the J call TRBJ2-7; either TRBD1 or TRBD2 may fit D (5 bases each). The CDR3 contains 16 residues. CDR1 and CDR2 (germline): MDHEN, SYDVKM. V gave up 6 bases and J gave up 3 bases, with 21 bases separating them.